The 2 T cell receptor beta chains reported below all come from one sample, sequenced in a study of Ad26.COV2.S vaccination and SARS-CoV-2 variants. The data were produced by immunoSEQ multiplex PCR, yet TCRdb's version contains in-frame clones alone and is incomplete. The sample carries 250,000 or so clones, around nine tenths recorded once. Treatment given: about 20 received Ad26.COV2.S at low or high dose, single or two shots; roughly five received placebo; per-sample allocation not given. Specimen acquisition occurred on day 63 following the initial vaccine or placebo injection. The starting material was peripheral blood, obtained in a trial of Ad26.COV2.S vaccine versus placebo. The source of these receptors is a person aged 18-60 years who received the Ad26.COV2.S COVID-19 vaccine or a placebo.

The V call is TRBV5-1, the J call TRBJ2-7, with a weak D call TRBD1 (5 bases). The V gene lost 2 bases and the J gene lost 6 bases, with 15 bases spanning the gap. Germline CDR1 is SGHRS and CDR2 is YFSETQ. This CDR3 has 14 residues. The CDR3: CASSLSRVAGEQYF. The CDR3, as DNA: TGCGCCAGCAGCTTAAGCAGGGTAGCCGGCGAGCAGTACTTC.

The chain employs TRBV19 and TRBJ2-1; 10 positions agree with TRBD1. This CDR3 has 15 amino acids. J gave up 4 bases and V 9 bases, and 9 bases lay outside the gene matches. From germline, CDR1 is LNHDA and CDR2 SQIVND (reference sequence). This CDR3 is CASSLGTGAYNEQFF. CDR3 nucleotide sequence: TGTGCCAGCTCCCTCGGGACAGGGGCATACAATGAGCAGTTCTTC.